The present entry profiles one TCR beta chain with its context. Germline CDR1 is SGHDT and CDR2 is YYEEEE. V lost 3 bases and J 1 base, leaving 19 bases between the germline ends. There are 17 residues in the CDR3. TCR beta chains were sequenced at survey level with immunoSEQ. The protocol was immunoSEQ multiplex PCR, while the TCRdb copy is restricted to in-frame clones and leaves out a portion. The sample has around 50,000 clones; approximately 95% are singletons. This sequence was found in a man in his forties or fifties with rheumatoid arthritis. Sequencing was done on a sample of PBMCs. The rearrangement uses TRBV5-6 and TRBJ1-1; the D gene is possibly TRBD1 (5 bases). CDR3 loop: CASSYDRLSLPNTEAFF. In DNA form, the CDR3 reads TGTGCCAGCAGCTATGACAGACTCAGCCTCCCGAACACTGAAGCTTTCTTT.